This is a list of T cell receptor beta chains from one sample in a study of T cells expressing NK-cell markers. TCRdb reprocessed the 5' RACE reads and keeps a single row for each CDR3 protein, giving no DNA. The listing records about 380,000 distinct CDR3 sequences. Sequencing was carried out using blood T cells: a sorted CD56 or NKG2C T cell subset, CD4+ or CD8+ T cells, or bulk PBMC T cells (not recorded which). The origin of the receptors is a man aged 18-75 years in good health. Both conserved end residues are part of each CDR3. The order of the fields is J gene, V gene, CDR3 protein.

>TRBJ2-2|TRBV19
CATRTTLNTGELFF
>TRBJ2-3|TRBV20-1
CSARSSSGVGDTQYF
>TRBJ2-3|TRBV9
CASSGARGVTDTQYF
>TRBJ2-7|TRBV18
CATRDRGTREQYF
>TRBJ1-1|TRBV6-6
CASRGTGRAFF
>TRBJ2-5|TRBV7-7
CASSLYGEGATETQYF
>TRBJ2-1|TRBV5-1
CASSPGLAGIISYNEQFF
>TRBJ1-1|TRBV15
CATSRARGNTEAFF
>TRBJ1-1|TRBV12-3/TRBV12-4
CASTNTDKGVNTEAFF
>TRBJ1-4|TRBV29-1
CSVYGTDNEKLFF
>TRBJ2-4|TRBV11-2
CASSAWLEPAKNIQYF
>TRBJ2-1|TRBV20-1
CSARASGSFYNEQFF
>TRBJ2-7|TRBV3-1
CASSQDFGTDSYEQYF